Following are 22 T cell receptor beta chains from one sample sequenced in a study of cytomegalovirus exposure and HLA in healthy donors. Amplification used 60 Vbeta primers and 13 Jbeta primers. Some clones are missing from TCRdb's copy, which holds only in-frame ones; the method was immunoSEQ multiplex PCR. The sample contains about 84,000 clones, around 66% of which appear only once. The sample consisted of PBMCs. The origin of the receptors is a woman between 35 and 50 years old in good health and CMV-seropositive.

The chain is built from TRBV27 and TRBJ2-5; TRBD1 might be the D (7 bases). The CDR3 is 14 residues long. Germline V gives CDR1 MNHEY, CDR2 SMNVEV (reference sequence). V was shortened by 8 bases and J by 7 bases, with 20 bases between the two germline ends. The CDR3 spells CASGGTVGKVTQYF. The CDR3 coding sequence is TGTGCCAGCGGGGGGACAGTTGGGAAGGTGACCCAGTACTTC.

This chain joins TRBV2 and TRBJ2-7, with TRBD2 matching over 8 bases. CDR3 length: 14 amino acids. Germline assignment: CDR1 SNHLY and CDR2 FYNNEI. J gave up 2 bases and V 2 bases, and 2 bases lay outside the gene matches. CDR3 protein: CASSEQLAAYEQYF. The DNA of the CDR3 is TGTGCCAGCAGTGAACAACTAGCGGCCTACGAGCAGTACTTC.

The chain links TRBV4-1 to TRBJ1-4; 11 bases match TRBD1. The CDR3 runs to 19 residues. Germline-derived CDR1 and CDR2 are MGHRA and YSYEKL. The V gene end was trimmed by 1 base and the J gene end by 0 bases; junction bases not matched to a gene: 7. CDR3 sequence reads: CASSQVPGTGGPTNEKLFF. CDR3 nucleotides: TGCGCCAGCAGCCAAGTTCCGGGGACAGGGGGTCCAACTAATGAAAAACTGTTTTTT.

This sequence joins TRBV5-4 and TRBJ2-2, with a weak D call TRBD2 (5 bases). Germline CDR1 reads SGHNT; CDR2 reads YYREEE (reference sequence). Trimming took 3 bases from V and 4 from J, leaving 13 bases between them. CDR3 size: 15 residues. This CDR3 is CASSSFDTSTGELFF. DNA for the CDR3: TGTGCCAGCAGCTCGTTTGACACTAGCACCGGGGAGCTGTTTTTT.

The V gene is TRBV5-1, the J gene TRBJ1-2; weak D call: TRBD1 (6 bases). This CDR3 region has 15 residues. The germline V and J ends were trimmed by 1 base and 6 bases, with 16 bases remaining between them. Germline V gives CDR1 SGHRS, CDR2 YFSETQ. The DNA for the CDR3 is TGCGCCAGCAGCTTGTGGCAGGGGATGATGGATGGCTACACCTTC. Protein: CASSLWQGMMDGYTF.

This chain joins TRBV5-1 and TRBJ2-7, with D tentatively TRBD1 (7 bases). The CDR3 is made up of 18 amino acids. Germline V CDR1 and CDR2: SGHRS, YFSETQ. Trimming cost V 1 base and J 3 bases, with 23 bases left between them. DNA for the CDR3: TGCGCCAGCAGCTTGTTAGGCAGGGGGGACTTTCAGGGCTACGAGCAGTACTTC. Its translation is CASSLLGRGDFQGYEQYF.

The table lists this clone with a few counts. The rearrangement links TRBV2 to TRBJ1-1; D is possibly TRBD1 (5 bases). Germline V gene lookup returns CDR1 SNHLY and CDR2 FYNNEI. The CDR3 is 11 residues long. Trimming cost V 6 bases and J 11 bases, with 13 bases left between them. CDR3: CASRFTGTAFF. The CDR3 DNA reads TGTGCCAGCAGGTTTACAGGTACTGCTTTCTTT.

This chain uses TRBV28 with TRBJ1-2; 8 bases line up with TRBD1. Germline V gene sequence: CDR1 MDHEN, CDR2 SYDVKM. V shed 2 bases and J 7 bases; nucleotides not matched to a gene: 9. The CDR3 length is 15 residues. CDR3 in DNA: TGTGCCAGCAGTTTAAGTAGGGCAGGGGGCAGTGGCTACACCTTC. Its translation: CASSLSRAGGSGYTF.

The chain is built from TRBV5-4 and TRBJ2-1, with 9 positions matching TRBD2. The V gene end was trimmed by 1 base and the J gene end by 4 bases; junction bases not matched to a gene: 0. The CDR3 runs 14 residues. Germline values: CDR1 SGHNT, CDR2 YYREEE (reference sequence). The CDR3 protein is CASSLTSGYNEQFF. CDR3 bases: TGTGCCAGCAGCTTGACTAGCGGGTACAATGAGCAGTTCTTC. Complete variable domain (other parts from reference TRBV5-4 and TRBJ2-1): ETGVTQSPTHLIKTRGQQVTLRCSSQSGHNTVSWYQQALGQGPQFIFQYYREEENGRGNFPPRFSGLQFPNYSSELNVNALELDDSALYLCASSLTSGYNEQFFGPGTRLTVL.

This chain uses TRBV7-8 with TRBJ2-7; possible D gene TRBD1, 5 bases. CDR1 and CDR2 from the germline V gene are SGHVS and FQNEAQ. V was trimmed by 4 bases and J by 2 bases, leaving 9 bases between them. The CDR3 covers 13 residues. Here the CDR3 DNA reads TGTGCCAGCAGCTGGGGCCAAGCCTACGAGCAGTACTTC. Translation gives CASSWGQAYEQYF.

In its sample, this clone was seen a few times. CDR3 in DNA: TGTGCCAGCAGCTGGGACAGGAATCAGCCCCAGCATTTT. It encodes CASSWDRNQPQHF. The chain combines TRBV5-8 with TRBJ1-5, with 8 bases identical to TRBD1. Germline V gene sequence: CDR1 SGHTS, CDR2 YDEGEE. The CDR3 covers 13 residues. V dropped 3 bases and J dropped 4; count of bases not matched to a gene: 0.

The chain employs TRBV12-5 and TRBJ2-7; the D gene is possibly TRBD1 (5 bases). V lost 7 bases, J lost 9 bases, and 19 bases lay in between. The CDR3 is 13 amino acids. Germline V gene lookup returns CDR1 LGHNT and CDR2 FRNRAP. The CDR3 protein is CASASDSPGGQYF. For the CDR3, the DNA is TGTGCTAGTGCTTCAGACAGTCCAGGTGGGCAGTACTTC. Combining the CDR3 with reference TRBV12-5 and TRBJ2-7 gives the whole variable domain DARVTQTPRHKVTEMGQEVTMRCQPILGHNTVFWYRQTMMQGLELLAYFRNRAPLDDSGMPKDRFSAEMPDATLATLKIQPSEPRDSAVYFCASASDSPGGQYFGPGTRLTVT.

Concerning this clone itself: In the same sample, other DNA sequences code for this CDR3. The rearrangement joins TRBV5-1 to TRBJ2-7; D perhaps matches TRBD1 (6 bases). With 5 bases removed from V and 1 base from J, the gap between germline ends came to 16 bases. The CDR3 is made up of 15 amino acids. CDR1 and CDR2 (germline): SGHRS, YFSETQ. The chain's CDR3 is CASSPTGLRSYEQYF. The CDR3 region has the DNA TGCGCCAGCAGTCCAACAGGGTTAAGGTCCTACGAGCAGTACTTC.

The chain uses TRBV5-4 and TRBJ2-7, with 7 bases that match TRBD2. The V gene's germline CDR1 is SGHNT and CDR2 YYREEE (reference sequence). J lost 3 bases, V lost 4 bases, and 7 bases had no gene match. The CDR3 length is 14 residues. In nucleotides, the CDR3 is TGTGCCAGCAGCCGGAGCGGGATGTACTACGAGCAGTACTTC. Translation gives CASSRSGMYYEQYF.

This rearrangement joins TRBV7-9 to TRBJ2-7; no clear D gene. Trimming pared 4 bases from V and 0 bases from J, leaving 10 bases between. The CDR3 runs to 14 residues. CDR1 is SEHNR and CDR2 is FQNEAQ in the germline V gene (reference sequence). The CDR3 protein is CASSYTAISYEQYF. In nucleotides, the CDR3 is TGTGCCAGCAGCTATACAGCAATCTCCTACGAGCAGTACTTC.

The genes are TRBV9 and TRBJ1-2; D is perhaps TRBD1 (6 bases). CDR3 length: 16 residues. Trimming removed 0 bases from V and 4 bases from J, with 16 bases in between. Germline CDR1 SGDLS, CDR2 YYNGEE. CDR3 residues: CASSVGTGQTIYGYTF. In DNA, the CDR3 is TGTGCCAGCAGCGTAGGCACCGGACAGACGATCTATGGCTACACCTTC.

As for this clone: Additional DNA sequences in this sample encode the identical CDR3. This chain joins TRBV7-9 and TRBJ2-1; the match to TRBD2 covers 10 bases. V gave up 5 bases and J gave up 4 bases; unmatched junction bases: 8. CDR3 length: 16 residues. Germline lookup yields CDR1 SEHNR and CDR2 FQNEAQ (reference sequence). DNA for the CDR3: TGTGCCAGCAGCCCGCCGGGACTAGCGTCATACAATGAGCAGTTCTTC. Protein product: CASSPPGLASYNEQFF.

The rearrangement uses TRBV4-3 and TRBJ2-5; 8 bases align to TRBD2. The CDR3 length is 14 residues. V trimming: 2 bases; J trimming: 5 bases; junction bases outside the gene matches: 4. CDR1 is LGHNA and CDR2 is YSLEER in the germline V gene. As DNA, the CDR3 is TGCGCCAGCAGCCAACGGACTAGCAGGGAGACCCAGTACTTC. Translation: CASSQRTSRETQYF.

This chain links TRBV7-9 with TRBJ2-5; 7 nucleotides align to TRBD2. CDR1 and CDR2 from the germline V gene are SEHNR and FQNEAQ (reference sequence). J lost 5 bases, V lost 5 bases, and 11 bases had no gene match. This CDR3 has 15 amino acids. The CDR3 coding sequence is TGTGCCAGCAGCGGAGGGCGGGAGCTGACGGAGACCCAGTACTTC. This gives the protein CASSGGRELTETQYF.

CDR3 in DNA: TGTGCCAGCAGCCCGGAGCGGGCGACTGGAAACACCATATATTTT. Its protein is CASSPERATGNTIYF. The genes are TRBV7-2 and TRBJ1-3; D uncertain. Germline CDR1 is SGHTA and CDR2 is FQGNSA. This CDR3 spans 15 amino acids. The V end lost 5 bases, the J end lost 2 bases, and 13 bases lay between the germline ends. Complete variable domain (other parts from reference TRBV7-2 and TRBJ1-3): GAGVSQSPSNKVTEKGKDVELRCDPISGHTALYWYRQSLGQGLEFLIYFQGNSAPDKSGLPSDRFSAERTGGSVSTLTIQRTQQEDSAVYLCASSPERATGNTIYFGEGSWLTVV.

The chain couples TRBV20-1 to TRBJ1-1; D possibly corresponds to TRBD1 (5 bases). The germline CDR1 and CDR2 sequences are DFQATT and SNEGSKA (reference sequence). This CDR3 is built from 11 residues. V lost 1 base to trimming and J lost 7 bases, with 7 bases between them. The CDR3 reads CSARGDSEAFF. In nucleotides, the CDR3 is TGCAGTGCTAGAGGTGACAGTGAAGCTTTCTTT.

In DNA form, the CDR3 reads TGTGCCAGCAGTCGAACGACAGGAAGTAGCAATCAGCCCCAGCATTTT. It translates to CASSRTTGSSNQPQHF. The J gene is TRBJ1-5, the V gene TRBV28; D might be TRBD1 (6 bases). Germline lookup yields CDR1 MDHEN and CDR2 SYDVKM. V dropped 5 bases and J dropped 0 bases, with 14 bases sitting between them. There are 16 residues in the CDR3.